The TCR beta chain under discussion was sequenced for a study of blood T cell repertoires in COVID-19. Recruits, aged about 18 to 95 years, lived in 24 US areas. The repertoire was sequenced with immunoSEQ multiplex PCR; TCRdb's copy has only in-frame clones and lacks some. The sample yields some 170,000 clones, 75% to 85% seen once. CDR3 length equals 15 residues. Trimming removed 4 bases from V and 4 bases from J; junction bases left unmatched: 8. Per the germline V gene, CDR1 is LGHNA and CDR2 is YNFKEQ. This receptor was taken from a man in his forties or fifties who had recovered from COVID-19. This rearrangement joins TRBV4-2 to TRBJ2-5; 8 bases align to TRBD2. The sample consisted of PBMCs or T cells enriched from blood (not recorded which). The CDR3 protein is CASSPDGGARETQYF. DNA of the CDR3: TGTGCCAGCAGCCCCGACGGGGGGGCAAGAGAGACCCAGTACTTC.